Shown below are 14 T cell receptor beta chains from a single sample sequenced in a study of regulatory T cells in long-lasting Graves disease. The time point was: newly diagnosed GD, antithyroid drugs for less than 3 months. There was RNA extracted from PBMCs, and the TCR library was made from it. CDR3-region Arm-PCR and iRepertoire HTBI primers produced the TCR beta libraries. TCRdb reprocessed the multiplex PCR reads via MiXCR and lists one record per CDR3 protein. The sample lists some 320,000 distinct CDR3 sequences, roughly 18% occurring once. The sample was peripheral blood mononuclear cells (PBMCs), taken at new diagnosis, from a patient treated with antithyroid drugs. The source is a female donor with Graves disease.

This clonotype was picked up many times. Sequence at one end of the junction differs from germline and may be a read error. The chain recombines TRBV2 with TRBJ1-2; 8 bases match TRBD1. The CDR3 sequence is 14 residues long. Germline V gene sequence: CDR1 SNHLY, CDR2 FYNNEI. The CDR3, as DNA: TGTGCCAGCAGAGAAGAGGACAGGGTTTTTGGCTACACCTTC. Amino acids: CASREEDRVFGYTF.

With respect to this clonotype: A much larger clone differs from this one at a single base, so this may be a read error. The rearrangement joins TRBV5-6 to TRBJ2-1; D might be TRBD2 (6 bases). The CDR3 runs to 17 residues. Trimming took 2 bases from V and 8 from J, leaving 23 bases between them. Germline-derived CDR1 and CDR2 are SGHDT and YYEEEE. CDR3: CASSLGGGGASVDEQFF. CDR3 nucleotide sequence: TGTGCCAGCAGCTTAGGAGGAGGTGGGGCTAGCGTCGATGAGCAGTTCTTC.

At least ten counts were recorded for this clonotype. The rearrangement joins TRBV19 to TRBJ1-4; D gene uncertain. V gave up 7 bases and J gave up 3 bases, with 12 bases separating them. The CDR3 is made up of 14 amino acids. Germline V gives CDR1 LNHDA, CDR2 SQIVND (reference sequence). In DNA, the CDR3 is TGTGCCAGTACCTGGGGATCCTCTAATGAAAAACTGTTTTTT. Its protein is CASTWGSSNEKLFF.

This clonotype was seen a few times. In DNA form, the CDR3 reads TGTGCCAGCAGCTTAGCCGCTCCCGGGGAGCTGTTTTTT. Translated: CASSLAAPGELFF. The chain couples TRBV7-2 to TRBJ2-2; no reliable D call. The CDR3 spans 13 residues. The V end was cut by 0 bases, the J end by 6 bases, with 5 bases between. Germline V gives CDR1 SGHTA, CDR2 FQGNSA.

The sample holds many counts of this clonotype. The CDR3 spells CASSLVRTAEQYF. The CDR3 DNA sequence: TGTGCCAGCAGCTTAGTTCGGACAGCTGAGCAGTACTTC. The chain links TRBV7-2 to TRBJ2-7; perhaps TRBD1 as D (6 bases). Trimming removed 1 base at V and 7 bases at J, with 11 bases between. The CDR3 consists of 13 residues. Looked up from germline, CDR1 is SGHTA and CDR2 is FQGNSA.

This clonotype appeared a few times. The conserved phenylalanine or tryptophan is not found at the CDR3 terminus, so this likely reflects a read error. The V call is TRBV5-5, the J call TRBJ2-5, with D hard to call. Trimming took off 0 bases at V and 5 bases at J, with 5 bases between the two ends. CDR1 is SGHKS, CDR2 YYEKEE, per germline (reference sequence). The CDR3 extends over 12 amino acids. CDR3 DNA sequence: TGTGCCAGCAGCTTGGCCAGGGAGACCCAGTACTCC. Its translation is CASSLARETQYS.

Note on this clonotype: A single base separates this from a much larger clone, so it may be a read error. The chain joins TRBV7-8 to TRBJ2-5; weak D call: TRBD1 (6 bases). CDR1 and CDR2 from the germline V gene are SGHVS and FQNEAQ. The CDR3 has 16 residues. V dropped 5 bases and J dropped 3 bases, with 19 bases sitting between them. The CDR3 region has the DNA TGTGCCAGCAGCCCGGGGTCCGAGACAGGCAAAGAGACCCAGTACTTC. Translation: CASSPGSETGKETQYF.

The sample holds many counts of this clonotype. The CDR3 sequence is CASSADHPNQPQHF. The CDR3 bases are TGTGCCAGCAGTGCAGACCACCCAAATCAGCCCCAGCATTTT. V usage is TRBV6-1 and J usage is TRBJ1-5; no definite D call. This CDR3 is 14 amino acids long. V was clipped by 4 bases and J by 4 bases, with 11 bases between them. The germline CDR1 and CDR2 sequences are MNHNS and SASEGT.

In its sample, this clonotype was seen many times. This chain links TRBV12-3 or TRBV12-4 with TRBJ2-5, with D unclear. The CDR3 consists of 15 residues. The V end lost 6 bases, the J end lost 0 bases, and 14 bases lay between the germline ends. The CDR3 loop is CASSLADVHQETQYF. DNA of the CDR3: TGTGCCAGCAGCCTGGCGGACGTACACCAAGAGACCCAGTACTTC.

This clonotype was observed at least ten times. This sequence joins TRBV7-9 and TRBJ1-2; TRBD1 might be the D (5 bases). In germline, CDR1 is SEHNR, CDR2 FQNEAQ (reference sequence). V lost 8 bases and J 8 bases, leaving 15 bases between the germline ends. The CDR3 is made up of 12 amino acids. The CDR3: CASSRGEAGYTF. The CDR3, as DNA: TGTGCCAGCTCGCGGGGCGAGGCGGGCTACACCTTC.

Many counts were recorded for this clonotype. The chain carries TRBV12-3 or TRBV12-4 and TRBJ1-4; D ambiguous. V shed 4 bases and J shed 4 bases, with 10 bases lying between them. This CDR3 spans 14 amino acids. CDR3 DNA: TGTGCCAGCAGTTCGGGAGGAGTTAATGAAAAACTGTTTTTT. This encodes CASSSGGVNEKLFF.

This clonotype was observed many times. This rearrangement joins TRBV7-9 to TRBJ2-4; TRBD1 is a possible D gene (9 bases). The CDR3 is 16 residues long. Germline V CDR1 and CDR2: SEHNR, FQNEAQ (reference sequence). The V gene lost 7 bases and the J gene lost 8 bases, with 24 bases spanning the gap. The CDR3 DNA reads as TGTGCCAGCACCTCCGGGAGGGACAGGGTATTGGACATTCAGTACTTC. Encoded protein: CASTSGRDRVLDIQYF. The full variable domain, its missing parts supplied by reference TRBV7-9 and TRBJ2-4, is DTGVSQNPRHKITKRGQNVTFRCDPISEHNRLYWYRQTLGQGPEFLTYFQNEAQLEKSRLLSDRFSAERPKGSFSTLEIQRTEQGDSAMYLCASTSGRDRVLDIQYFGAGTRLSVL.

This clonotype was seen more than once but under ten times. Just one base apart from a much larger clone, this may be a read error. V gene TRBV27 combines with J gene TRBJ1-2, with D unclear. Germline V gene data show CDR1 as MNHEY and CDR2 as SMNVEV (reference sequence). This CDR3 contains 9 residues. Trimming took 6 bases from V and 4 from J, leaving 0 bases between them. CDR3 nucleotides: TGTGCCAGCAGCTATGGCTACACCTTC. Residues: CASSYGYTF.

In its sample, this clonotype was seen many times. This rearrangement joins TRBV11-2 to TRBJ1-4; 12 bases fit TRBD1. The CDR3 is 18 amino acids. The V gene end was trimmed by 1 base and the J gene end by 6 bases; junction bases not matched to a gene: 9. The germline V gene encodes CDR1 SGHAT and CDR2 FQNNGV. CDR3 in amino acids: CASSLVGQGAVSDEKLFF. DNA of the CDR3: TGTGCCAGCAGCTTAGTGGGACAGGGGGCTGTATCGGATGAAAAACTGTTTTTT. Looking up the rest from reference TRBV11-2 and TRBJ1-4 gives the full variable domain: EAGVAQSPRYKIIEKRQSVAFWCNPISGHATLYWYQQILGQGPKLLIQFQNNGVVDDSQLPKDRFSAERLKGVDSTLKIQPAKLEDSAVYLCASSLVGQGAVSDEKLFFGSGTQLSVL.